Below, one TCR beta chain is given with its context. The V segment lost 4 bases and the J segment 7 bases; nucleotides outside the gene matches: 5. There are 13 residues in the CDR3. This entry is derived from a study of blood T cell repertoires in COVID-19. Background on the study: Samples taken during acute and convalescent COVID-19 were collected in the United States, Italy and Spain. PBMCs, B-cell-depleted T cells, or T cells provided the cDNA or gDNA that made up the material.

Original data processing: Reference gene primer amplification gave estimated nucleated cell counts. Some clones are missing from TCRdb's copy, which holds only in-frame ones; the method was immunoSEQ multiplex PCR. That table furnishes V, J and clone size, whereas the DNA furnished D and trimming. The table shows about 160,000 clones, with roughly four fifths occurring only once. Sequencing was carried out using peripheral blood. V is TRBV12-3 or TRBV12-4 and J is TRBJ1-1; 8 bases map to TRBD1. The TCR comes from a human donor in a cohort sampled during active COVID-19. The CDR3 reads CASSWTGYGEAFF. Here the CDR3 DNA reads TGTGCCAGCAGTTGGACAGGGTATGGTGAAGCTTTCTTT.